Below are 17 T cell receptor beta chains sequenced from a single sample in a study of early T cells in non-severe SARS-CoV-2 infection (dated by TCRdb to the early 2020s). The library was produced with 5' RACE. These reads were obtained on a NextSeq 500. TCRdb reanalyzed the raw reads on its own, using fastp at Q25 for trimming and MiXCR for clone calling, and kept in-frame beta chains. For every CDR3 protein sequence, its rows merge into one entry that carries the most common genes and DNA. The table for this sample lists around 83,000 distinct CDR3 sequences; over 9.5% of them were counted only once. The ten largest clones capture over 7% of the sample. The source material was whole blood, sampled at baseline. The source is an adult who was a healthcare worker with PCR-confirmed SARS-CoV-2 infection or an uninfected control (not recorded which).

This chain uses TRBV6-5 with TRBJ2-3; no reliable D call. This CDR3 has 11 residues. Trimming removed 7 bases at V and 8 bases at J, with 10 bases between. Germline V lookup: CDR1 MNHEY, CDR2 SVGAGI. CDR3 sequence: CASTLGSTQYF. Written as DNA, the CDR3 is TGTGCCAGCACTTTGGGATCTACGCAGTATTTT.

CDR3 in amino acids: CSARASGRTGELFF. As DNA, the CDR3 is TGCAGCGCTAGGGCTAGCGGGCGCACCGGGGAGCTGTTTTTT. The chain has TRBV29-1 and TRBJ2-2, with TRBD2 matching 8 bases. This CDR3 has 14 amino acids. J gave up 4 bases and V 7 bases, and 8 bases lay outside the gene matches. CDR1 is SQVTM and CDR2 is ANQGSEA in the germline V gene.

The V and J genes are TRBV11-2 and TRBJ2-1; TRBD1 or TRBD2 may be the D gene (5 bases each). This CDR3 has 13 amino acids. Germline CDR1 is SGHAT and CDR2 is FQNNGV. This CDR3 is CASLSGPWNEQFF. In DNA form, the CDR3 reads TGTGCTTCCCTGTCGGGGCCCTGGAATGAGCAGTTCTTC.

There are many counts of this clonotype. The chain combines TRBV10-3 with TRBJ2-2; 7 positions match TRBD2. This CDR3 contains 13 residues. Germline values: CDR1 ENHRY, CDR2 SYGVKD. The junction had 6 bases not matched to a gene; V was cut back by 7 bases and J by 7 bases. CDR3 amino acids: CAITGLVGGELFF. The DNA for the CDR3 is TGTGCCATCACTGGACTAGTCGGCGGGGAGCTGTTTTTT.

This clonotype was detected ten times or more. The gene calls are TRBV7-3 and TRBJ1-1; no clear D. CDR1 is SGHTA, CDR2 FQGTGA, per germline. Trimming took off 2 bases at V and 0 bases at J, with 4 bases between the two ends. The CDR3 extends over 13 amino acids. CDR3 DNA: TGTGCCAGCAGCTTAGGCATGAACACTGAAGCTTTCTTT. It translates to CASSLGMNTEAFF.

This clonotype appeared many times. The chain carries TRBV20-1 and TRBJ2-1; D is possibly TRBD2 (6 bases). V dropped 4 bases and J dropped 4 bases, with 14 bases sitting between them. Looked up from germline, CDR1 is DFQATT and CDR2 is SNEGSKA (reference sequence). This CDR3 has 14 amino acids. Here the CDR3 DNA reads TGCAGTGCTAACTTCCTAGCGAGGTACAATGAGCAGTTCTTC. Translation gives CSANFLARYNEQFF.

This clonotype was counted many times. V gene TRBV7-8 combines with J gene TRBJ2-1, with 9 bases lining up with TRBD2. The germline V gene encodes CDR1 SGHVS and CDR2 FQNEAQ. This CDR3 has 18 amino acids. Trimming removed 1 base from V and 4 bases from J; junction bases left unmatched: 11. CDR3 sequence: CASSLGDLSGRAYNEQFF. In DNA form, the CDR3 reads TGTGCCAGCAGCTTAGGGGATCTTAGCGGGAGAGCTTACAATGAGCAGTTCTTC.

This clonotype was counted at least ten times. This sequence joins TRBV20-1 and TRBJ1-5; no clear D. V lost 1 base and J lost 2, with 12 bases in between. CDR3 size: 15 residues. CDR1 and CDR2 (germline): DFQATT, SNEGSKA (reference sequence). CDR3 residues: CSARVRGAGNQPQHF. For the CDR3, the DNA is TGCAGTGCTAGAGTACGGGGAGCAGGCAATCAGCCCCAGCATTTT.

This chain links TRBV18 with TRBJ2-7, with TRBD2 identical over 11 bases. The CDR3 has 15 amino acids. Unmatched junction bases numbered 7, after V lost 3 bases and J lost 6 bases. Looked up from germline, CDR1 is KGHSH and CDR2 is LQKENI. The CDR3 coding sequence is TGTGCCAGCTCACCTACTAGCGGGAGTACGTTCGAGCAGTACTTC. This encodes CASSPTSGSTFEQYF.

This clonotype was detected a few times. The genes are TRBV5-4 and TRBJ2-5; the D is unclear. Germline V gene sequence: CDR1 SGHNT, CDR2 YYREEE (reference sequence). V was pared by 1 base and J by 5 bases, with 6 bases between. The CDR3 contains 12 residues. CDR3 bases: TGTGCCAGCAGCTTGAGGGATGAGACCCAGTACTTC. Translated, it gives CASSLRDETQYF.

This clonotype showed up just a few times. This rearrangement joins TRBV7-3 to TRBJ2-3; D is ambiguous. The CDR3 is made up of 15 amino acids. Trimming took 1 base from V and 2 from J, leaving 10 bases between them. From germline, CDR1 is SGHTA and CDR2 FQGTGA. The CDR3 nucleotides read TGTGCCAGCAGCTTAAGTTTGTTGAACACAGATACGCAGTATTTT. This gives the protein CASSLSLLNTDTQYF.

This clonotype was picked up a small number of times. The chain couples TRBV10-3 to TRBJ2-2, with D possibly matching TRBD2 (7 bases). In germline, CDR1 is ENHRY, CDR2 SYGVKD. Trimming took off 5 bases at V and 7 bases at J, with 17 bases between the two ends. The CDR3 totals 15 residues. The CDR3 reads CAISILAEGGGELFF. The CDR3 DNA sequence: TGTGCCATCAGTATCCTAGCGGAGGGGGGCGGGGAGCTGTTTTTT.

This clonotype appeared many times. The chain is built from TRBV10-1 and TRBJ2-7, with D perhaps being TRBD1 or TRBD2 (5 bases each). CDR1 and CDR2 from the germline V gene are WNHNN and SYGVQD (reference sequence). The CDR3 covers 13 residues. V was cut by 6 bases and J by 0 bases, with 9 bases left in between. The CDR3 coding sequence is TGCGCCAGCAGCGGGACCAGCTCCTACGAGCAGTACTTC. It codes for CASSGTSSYEQYF.

This clonotype was seen repeatedly, ten times or more. The rearrangement uses TRBV20-1 and TRBJ2-1; TRBD2 matches 7 bases. V was clipped by 6 bases and J by 0 bases; unmatched bases: 11. The CDR3 totals 16 residues. In germline, CDR1 is DFQATT, CDR2 SNEGSKA (reference sequence). The CDR3 DNA reads as TGCAGTGCCAGCGGAAGAGGGAGGGTCTCCTACAATGAGCAGTTCTTC. Residues: CSASGRGRVSYNEQFF.

V and J are TRBV12-3 or TRBV12-4 and TRBJ2-1; D may be TRBD1 (5 bases). The V end was cut by 5 bases, the J end by 9 bases, with 14 bases between. This CDR3 spans 13 amino acids. This CDR3 reads CASSRQGGSEQFF. The DNA for the CDR3 is TGTGCCAGCAGTCGGCAGGGTGGAAGTGAGCAGTTCTTC.

This clonotype has ten or more counts. The rearrangement links TRBV3-1 to TRBJ2-7; D is undetermined. This CDR3 has 13 amino acids. The ends were cut back, 3 bases at V and 0 bases at J, with 6 bases in the middle. CDR1 and CDR2 from the germline V gene are LGHDT and YNNKEL (reference sequence). CDR3 nucleotides: TGTGCCAGCAGCCAGGCTATCTCCTACGAGCAGTACTTC. This sequence encodes CASSQAISYEQYF.

This clonotype showed up many times. The V and J genes are TRBV19 and TRBJ1-2; a weak D match, TRBD1 (5 bases). V lost 7 bases, J lost 1 base, and 13 bases lay in between. Germline assignment: CDR1 LNHDA and CDR2 SQIVND (reference sequence). CDR3 length equals 14 residues. The CDR3 nucleotides are TGTGCCAGTACCCTCGGGACGGTTAACTATGGCTACACCTTC. Its translation is CASTLGTVNYGYTF.